This T cell receptor (beta chain) emerged from a study of cytomegalovirus exposure and HLA in healthy donors. With 60 Vbeta and 13 Jbeta primers, the PCR was carried out. TCRdb keeps only in-frame clones here, not all; method: immunoSEQ multiplex PCR. The sample yields around 90,000 clones, approximately 83% seen once. Trimming at V came to 8 bases and at J to 2 bases, leaving 13 bases not matched to a gene. In germline, CDR1 is SQVTM, CDR2 ANQGSEA. The CDR3 is made up of 15 amino acids. The clonotype originates from a man aged 45-65 years in good health and CMV-seronegative. The sequenced sample was PBMCs. The rearrangement joins TRBV29-1 to TRBJ2-3, with 7 nucleotides matching TRBD2. CDR3 protein: CSLRATGRLTDTQYF. The CDR3, as DNA: TGCAGCTTAAGGGCTACCGGGAGGCTCACAGATACGCAGTATTTT.